Included here is one T cell receptor (beta chain) sequence, with context. Its cognate antigen is unknown. The CDR3 covers 15 residues. CDR1 and CDR2 (germline): SQVTM, ANQGSEA. Trimming took 2 bases from V and 2 from J; bases not matched to a gene: 6. The data were taken from a study of post-analysis software for immune sequencing data. About the study: The disease courses covered relapsing-remitting, secondary progressive and progressive-relapsing multiple sclerosis.

Prepared TCR beta cDNA libraries contained unique molecular identifiers. The T cell input of about 1 to 10 million gave about 470,000 cDNA molecules. TCRdb re-derived calls from the PCR reads in MiXCR, one entry per CDR3 protein. The table includes 350,000 to 500,000 distinct CDR3 sequences, approximately 38% detected once. Study-level findings and limits: Included in a set of roughly five TRBV segments more frequent in patients than controls were TRBV5-6, TRBV5-1 and TRBV20-1.

Sequencing was carried out using blood. The receptor comes from a girl aged 2 to 10 with multiple sclerosis. The rearrangement joins TRBV29-1 to TRBJ2-3, with TRBD1 identical over 8 bases. As DNA, the CDR3 is TGCAGCGTTGAATGGTCAGGGGGCCTCACAGATACGCAGTATTTT. Protein: CSVEWSGGLTDTQYF.